This T cell receptor beta chain was observed in a study of metastatic and nonmetastatic thyroid tumors. Study context: It was across blood and tumor or nodule tissue from malignant and benign thyroid patients that repertoires were compared. Points from the study as a whole: TCR beta diversity was reportedly significantly higher in malignant thyroid tumors than benign nodules, in blood and tumor.

There were no patients who had received any treatment before thyroid surgery. This clone has more than one count but fewer than ten. Its target is unknown. This specimen includes other DNA sequences encoding the same CDR3. This CDR3 has 16 amino acids. J was trimmed by 6 bases and V by 5 bases; bases with no gene match: 14. Germline assignment: CDR1 SGHTA and CDR2 FQGNSA. In the source study's methods: A classifier of distant metastasis in papillary thyroid cancer was built from CDR3 differences (across clinicopathological groups). TCRdb re-processed the PCR reads through MiXCR. For this entry, the V and J calls and clone size follow TCRdb and not the study's own pipeline. The data hold some 30,000 clones, with roughly 4% observed a single time.

The sequence was collected from a female donor with papillary thyroid cancer or a benign thyroid nodule (not recorded which). Some clones in this sample may be carry-over from other donors' samples. The chain has TRBV7-2 and TRBJ2-3; TRBD2 matches at 7 bases. Input material: blood. The CDR3 bases are TGTGCCAGCAGCGCTAGACTAGCTGGCCTGGCTGATACGCAGTATTTT. Translation: CASSARLAGLADTQYF. The variable domain in full, completed from reference TRBV7-2 and TRBJ2-3, reads GAGVSQSPSNKVTEKGKDVELRCDPISGHTALYWYRQSLGQGLEFLIYFQGNSAPDKSGLPSDRFSAERTGGSVSTLTIQRTQQEDSAVYLCASSARLAGLADTQYFGPGTRLTVL.